Below, 10 T cell receptor beta chains from the same sample are listed, as sequenced in a study of T cell changes during pregnancy in multiple sclerosis. Some clones are missing from TCRdb's copy, which holds only in-frame ones; the method was immunoSEQ multiplex PCR. The profile shows about 28,000 clones, roughly 87% of them singletons. The source was CD4+ T cells from peripheral blood mononuclear cells, collected in the second trimester of pregnancy. These receptor sequences come from a female donor with multiple sclerosis, enrolled in a pregnancy study.

V usage is TRBV20-1 and J usage is TRBJ2-7, with D possibly TRBD2 on 6 matching bases. The CDR3 has 11 amino acids. V was trimmed by 7 bases and J by 7 bases, leaving 14 bases between them. Germline V gene lookup returns CDR1 DFQATT and CDR2 SNEGSKA (reference sequence). DNA for the CDR3: TGCAGTGGCGGGGTGGCTTGGGAGCAGTACTTC. It encodes CSGGVAWEQYF.

This sequence joins TRBV11-3 and TRBJ2-3; no firm D call. Deletions cut 1 base from V and 1 base from J, with 3 bases between. Germline V gene sequence: CDR1 SGHNT, CDR2 YENEEA. CDR3 size: 13 residues. As DNA, the CDR3 is TGTGCCAGCAGCTTAGCGGGCACAGATACGCAGTATTTT. Translation gives CASSLAGTDTQYF.

This clone was seen just once. V is TRBV5-1 and J is TRBJ2-2; TRBD2 matches at 11 bases. The CDR3 runs to 16 residues. V lost 6 bases and J lost 2; bases outside the gene matches: 6. CDR1 SGHRS and CDR2 YFSETQ come from the germline V gene. The DNA for the CDR3 is TGCGCCAGCAAATGGCTAGCGGGGGGTAACACCGGGGAGCTGTTTTTT. This gives the protein CASKWLAGGNTGELFF.

This chain uses TRBV12-1 with TRBJ2-1; TRBD1, the D gene given by the table, was not confirmed from the DNA. TRBV12-1 is flagged as a pseudogene. The CDR3 extends over 17 amino acids. The CDR3 nucleotides are TGTGCCAGCAGCTCCCGGAGGGACAGGAAGTCCTACAATGAGCAGTTCTTC. This encodes CASSSRRDRKSYNEQFF.

V and J are TRBV9 and TRBJ2-1; 12 bases are shared with TRBD1. The length of the CDR3 is 16 residues. V shed 2 bases, J shed 9 bases, and the junction held 9 bases outside the gene matches. Germline V gives CDR1 SGDLS, CDR2 YYNGEE. CDR3 residues: CASSVGGTGGGGEQFF. The CDR3, as DNA: TGTGCCAGCAGCGTGGGCGGGACAGGGGGCGGAGGTGAGCAGTTCTTC.

The V and J genes are TRBV9 and TRBJ1-6, with a weak D call TRBD1 (6 bases). This CDR3 has 15 amino acids. With 0 bases removed from V and 7 bases from J, the gap between germline ends came to 11 bases. From germline, CDR1 is SGDLS and CDR2 YYNGEE. CDR3 nucleotides: TGTGCCAGCAGCGTAGACAGGGCTGGAAATTCACCCCTCCACTTT. The encoded protein is CASSVDRAGNSPLHF.

The chain combines TRBV19 with TRBJ1-2; 7 positions agree with TRBD1. Germline lookup yields CDR1 LNHDA and CDR2 SQIVND (reference sequence). Trimming at V came to 5 bases and at J to 5 bases, leaving 8 bases not matched to a gene. The CDR3 covers 14 residues. The CDR3 loop reads CASSARDSLYGYTF. The CDR3 coding sequence is TGTGCCAGTAGTGCCCGGGACAGTCTTTATGGCTACACCTTC. Variable domain in full (rest from reference TRBV19 and TRBJ1-2): DGGITQSPKYLFRKEGQNVTLSCEQNLNHDAMYWYRQDPGQGLRLIYYSQIVNDFQKGDIAEGYSVSREKKESFPLTVTSAQKNPTAFYLCASSARDSLYGYTFGSGTRLTVV.

The chain employs TRBV5-6 and TRBJ2-7; D ambiguous. This CDR3 region has 13 residues. The V end lost 4 bases, the J end lost 0 bases, and 8 bases lay between the germline ends. The V gene's germline CDR1 is SGHDT and CDR2 YYEEEE. CDR3 in DNA: TGTGCCAGCAGCCGCGTAGACTCCTACGAGCAGTACTTC. Translation gives CASSRVDSYEQYF.

The gene calls are TRBV30 and TRBJ1-6; D gene uncertain. This CDR3 comprises 15 residues. Germline CDR1 GTSNPN, CDR2 SVGIG (reference sequence). The germline V and J ends were trimmed by 0 bases and 7 bases, with 13 bases remaining between them. The CDR3 protein is CAWSVLGRPNSPLHF. For the CDR3, the DNA is TGTGCCTGGAGTGTATTGGGCAGGCCAAATTCACCCCTCCACTTT.

The rearrangement joins TRBV7-9 to TRBJ2-5; a possible D gene is TRBD2 (5 bases). Per germline, CDR1 SEHNR and CDR2 FQNEAQ (reference sequence). This CDR3 has 15 amino acids. With 2 bases removed from V and 1 base from J, the gap between germline ends came to 11 bases. The CDR3 reads CASSLWSRAQETQYF. The CDR3 bases are TGTGCCAGCAGCTTATGGTCGAGGGCCCAAGAGACCCAGTACTTC. Full variable domain (missing parts from reference TRBV7-9 and TRBJ2-5): DTGVSQNPRHKITKRGQNVTFRCDPISEHNRLYWYRQTLGQGPEFLTYFQNEAQLEKSRLLSDRFSAERPKGSFSTLEIQRTEQGDSAMYLCASSLWSRAQETQYFGPGTRLLVL.